These 23 T cell receptor beta chains were all obtained from the same sample, sequenced in a study of T cell changes during pregnancy in multiple sclerosis. This table comes from immunoSEQ multiplex PCR, and its TCRdb copy is limited to in-frame clones, with some not included. The sample carries approximately 31,000 clones, about 93% recorded once. The sample consisted of CD4+ T cells from peripheral blood mononuclear cells, taken in the second trimester of pregnancy. The receptors stem from a female donor with multiple sclerosis, enrolled in a pregnancy study.

Judged by abundance, this clone is medium-sized. The chain recombines TRBV7-2 with TRBJ2-2; 7 bases match TRBD1. The CDR3 covers 16 residues. Trimming took 1 base from V and 5 from J; bases not matched to a gene: 7. CDR1 and CDR2 (germline): SGHTA, FQGNSA. The CDR3 here is CASSLDRGSRTGELFF. The CDR3 DNA reads TGTGCCAGCAGCTTAGACAGGGGATCTAGGACCGGGGAGCTGTTTTTT. Filled out from reference TRBV7-2 and TRBJ2-2, the complete variable domain reads GAGVSQSPSNKVTEKGKDVELRCDPISGHTALYWYRQSLGQGLEFLIYFQGNSAPDKSGLPSDRFSAERTGGSVSTLTIQRTQQEDSAVYLCASSLDRGSRTGELFFGEGSRLTVL.

This chain connects TRBV19 to TRBJ1-5; D is unclear. Trimming left V 8 bases short and J 1 base short, with 12 bases between. The CDR3 extends over 14 amino acids. Germline CDR1 LNHDA, CDR2 SQIVND (reference sequence). CDR3 region: CASLPLGSNQPQHF. As DNA, the CDR3 is TGTGCCAGTCTTCCACTCGGGAGCAATCAGCCCCAGCATTTT.

This sequence joins TRBV7-2 and TRBJ2-7; D remains unclear. There are 12 residues in the CDR3. CDR1 and CDR2 (germline): SGHTA, FQGNSA. V lost 5 bases and J 3 bases, leaving 8 bases between the germline ends. The CDR3, as DNA: TGTGCCAGCAGCCCGAGCCACTACGAGCAGTACTTC. It is translated as CASSPSHYEQYF.

As concerns this clone: The junction departs from the called germline gene at one end, perhaps through a read error. The rearrangement joins TRBV11-1 to TRBJ1-1, with TRBD1 as a possible D gene (6 bases). The germline V gene has CDR1 SGHAT and CDR2 FQDESV (reference sequence). This CDR3 comprises 14 residues. The CDR3 coding sequence is TGTGCCAGCAGCTTAGCGGGGGCTGAGCCTCGAAGATCCTTT. Translation gives CASSLAGAEPRRSF.

CDR3 coding DNA: TGTGCCAGCAGCCACGGAGGGACGGAGGGAAACACCATATATTTT. Encoded protein: CASSHGGTEGNTIYF. The chain links TRBV9 to TRBJ1-3; D is perhaps TRBD1 (5 bases). In germline, CDR1 is SGDLS, CDR2 YYNGEE. The CDR3 runs to 15 residues. V was clipped by 4 bases and J by 4 bases, with 15 bases between them.

The V call is TRBV28, the J call TRBJ1-5; 7 bases line up with TRBD1. This CDR3 contains 15 residues. J lost 6 bases, V lost 5 bases, and 10 bases had no gene match. From germline, CDR1 is MDHEN and CDR2 SYDVKM. As DNA, the CDR3 is TGTGCCAGCAGTCTGGGGGTCAGGGACAGTCAGCCCCAGCATTTT. It is translated as CASSLGVRDSQPQHF.

The chain uses TRBV4-2 and TRBJ1-1; D not certain. The CDR3 runs 14 residues. V dropped 3 bases and J dropped 4 bases, with 12 bases sitting between them. The V gene's germline CDR1 is LGHNA and CDR2 YNFKEQ. CDR3 region: CASSHLGRSTEAFF. The CDR3 region has the DNA TGTGCCAGCAGCCACCTAGGGAGGTCCACTGAAGCTTTCTTT.

V usage is TRBV7-6 and J usage is TRBJ2-2; TRBD1 is a possible D gene (5 bases). The germline V gene encodes CDR1 SGHVS and CDR2 FNYEAQ. CDR3 length: 14 amino acids. The V end was cut by 5 bases, the J end by 8 bases, with 15 bases between. CDR3 nucleotide sequence: TGTGCCAGCAGCCCTGTAGCAGGGTTGGGGGAGCTGTTTTTT. Protein product: CASSPVAGLGELFF.

This clone appeared once. The chain links TRBV6-5 to TRBJ1-4; 10 bases agree with TRBD1. V shed 0 bases, J shed 12 bases, and the junction held 4 bases outside the gene matches. The CDR3 runs to 14 residues. CDR1 is MNHEY, CDR2 SVGAGI, per germline. In DNA, the CDR3 is TGTGCCAGCAGTTACTCGAGGGACAGGGGTCAACTGTTTTTT. Translating it yields CASSYSRDRGQLFF.

The chain combines TRBV4-1 with TRBJ1-1, with unresolved D. Trimming took off 0 bases at V and 0 bases at J, with 17 bases between the two ends. Germline lookup yields CDR1 MGHRA and CDR2 YSYEKL. This CDR3 has 18 residues. The CDR3 DNA sequence: TGCGCCAGCAGCCAAGACCTACGCTCAGGTACCATGAACACTGAAGCTTTCTTT. Amino acid sequence: CASSQDLRSGTMNTEAFF.

The CDR3 DNA reads TGTGCCAGCATAGTAACCGGACTAGCGTTTAATGAGCAGTTCTTC. This sequence encodes CASIVTGLAFNEQFF. J is TRBJ2-1 and V is TRBV2, with 9 bases identical to TRBD2. V dropped 7 bases and J dropped 7; count of bases not matched to a gene: 11. The CDR3 consists of 15 residues. Germline V CDR1 and CDR2: SNHLY, FYNNEI.

The J gene is TRBJ2-7, the V gene TRBV4-1; TRBD1 agrees at 10 bases. The ends lost 3 bases at V and 0 bases at J; junction bases unmatched: 5. The length of the CDR3 is 16 residues. Germline CDR1 MGHRA, CDR2 YSYEKL. The CDR3 reads CASSQGQGPRSYEQYF. CDR3 sequence (DNA): TGCGCCAGCAGCCAGGGACAGGGGCCACGCTCCTACGAGCAGTACTTC.

The chain combines TRBV19 with TRBJ2-1; TRBD1 is a possible D gene (6 bases). CDR3 size: 13 residues. V was trimmed by 11 bases and J by 5 bases, leaving 16 bases between them. Per germline, CDR1 LNHDA and CDR2 SQIVND (reference sequence). CDR3 sequence reads: CAAGQYEDNEQFF. CDR3 DNA sequence: TGTGCCGCAGGACAGTACGAGGACAATGAGCAGTTCTTC.

Points on this clone: Germline and junction disagree at one end, which may indicate a read error. This chain links TRBV5-1 with TRBJ2-7, with 11 bases aligning to TRBD1. Per germline, CDR1 SGHRS and CDR2 YFSETQ. The CDR3 runs 11 residues. This CDR3 reads CASSLGTGGDF. CDR3 sequence (DNA): TGCGCCAGCAGCTTAGGGACAGGGGGTGACTTC.

V gene TRBV11-2 combines with J gene TRBJ2-7; D remains unclear. Trimming removed 5 bases from V and 2 bases from J, with 10 bases in between. CDR1 SGHAT and CDR2 FQNNGV come from the germline V gene. The length of the CDR3 is 13 residues. The CDR3 here is CASSRRLAYEQYF. The CDR3 DNA reads as TGTGCCAGCAGCCGCAGACTGGCCTACGAGCAGTACTTC.

CDR3 coding DNA: TGTGCCAGCAGAACTCGGGGAACTGAAGCTTTCTTT. Translated, it gives CASRTRGTEAFF. This sequence joins TRBV27 and TRBJ1-1; D is undetermined. Germline assignment: CDR1 MNHEY and CDR2 SMNVEV (reference sequence). CDR3 length equals 12 residues. The germline V and J ends were trimmed by 6 bases and 5 bases, with 10 bases remaining between them.

The J gene is TRBJ2-3, the V gene TRBV7-6; D is ambiguous. The CDR3 runs 16 residues. Germline V CDR1 and CDR2: SGHVS, FNYEAQ. V lost 1 base and J lost 2, with 13 bases in between. The CDR3 coding sequence is TGTGCCAGCAGCTTAGGGATAGCTCCCCACACAGATACGCAGTATTTT. This sequence encodes CASSLGIAPHTDTQYF.

The V and J genes are TRBV10-2 and TRBJ1-5, with D possibly TRBD1 on 5 matching bases. Germline V gene data show CDR1 as WSHSY and CDR2 as SAAADI. V was trimmed by 4 bases and J by 0 bases, leaving 10 bases between them. The CDR3 spans 15 residues. The CDR3 sequence: CASSATGYSNQPQHF. For the CDR3, the DNA is TGCGCCAGCAGTGCTACAGGTTATAGCAATCAGCCCCAGCATTTT.

CDR3 bases: TGCGCCAGCAGCCAAGATCTTACAGGGAGAGAGACCCAGTACTTC. Protein product: CASSQDLTGRETQYF. The chain uses TRBV4-1 and TRBJ2-5; tentative D call: TRBD1 (6 bases). This CDR3 is 15 amino acids long. V was clipped by 0 bases and J by 4 bases, with 12 bases between them. From germline, CDR1 is MGHRA and CDR2 YSYEKL.

This chain joins TRBV19 and TRBJ1-3; D might be TRBD1 (6 bases). With 5 bases removed from V and 2 bases from J, the gap between germline ends came to 16 bases. The CDR3 consists of 16 residues. Looked up from germline, CDR1 is LNHDA and CDR2 is SQIVND (reference sequence). The CDR3 reads CASSPQGLAPGNTIYF. The CDR3 bases are TGTGCCAGTAGTCCGCAGGGGTTGGCGCCTGGAAACACCATATATTTT.

This rearrangement joins TRBV19 to TRBJ2-2, with D possibly being TRBD2 (5 bases). In germline, CDR1 is LNHDA, CDR2 SQIVND (reference sequence). The CDR3 consists of 14 residues. The V end lost 7 bases, the J end lost 0 bases, and 9 bases lay between the germline ends. Written as DNA, the CDR3 is TGTGCCAGTACCGTGGAGGCGAACACCGGGGAGCTGTTTTTT. Its translation is CASTVEANTGELFF.

The chain couples TRBV6-1 to TRBJ1-1, with 8 bases identical to TRBD1. This CDR3 is 14 amino acids long. V gave up 8 bases and J gave up 6 bases; unmatched junction bases: 11. Germline values: CDR1 MNHNS, CDR2 SASEGT. The CDR3 protein is CASPRQGTFAEAFF. The CDR3, as DNA: TGTGCCAGCCCCCGACAGGGGACTTTCGCTGAAGCTTTCTTT.

This rearrangement joins TRBV19 to TRBJ2-5, with D possibly being TRBD1 (5 bases). Trimming took off 6 bases at V and 5 bases at J, with 10 bases between the two ends. Germline V gene lookup returns CDR1 LNHDA and CDR2 SQIVND (reference sequence). The CDR3 covers 12 residues. The CDR3 DNA reads TGTGCCAGTAGACAGGCTGGGGAGACCCAGTACTTC. Its translation is CASRQAGETQYF.